A single sample is the source of the 10 T cell receptor beta chains below, sequenced in a study of T cell repertoires in cytomegalovirus infection. TCRdb analysed the reads with MiXCR anew, one entry per CDR3 protein. The sample has about 740,000 distinct CDR3 sequences, 35% to 40% seen once. Sample: PBMCs. These receptors were taken from a human donor in good health (CMV status not recorded). Some clones in this sample may be carry-over from other donors' samples.

This clonotype has a single count. At one end the junction does not follow the germline gene, possibly because of a read error. This chain connects TRBV6-2 or TRBV6-3 to TRBJ2-7; D call uncertain. The CDR3 consists of 13 residues. Per germline, CDR1 MNHEY and CDR2 SVGEGT. CDR3 sequence: CSSSYSILQEQYF. The CDR3 coding sequence is TGTTCCAGCAGTTACTCGATTCTACAGGAGCAGTACTTC.

A few counts support this clonotype. Compared with germline, one end of the junction differs, possibly owing to a read error. V is TRBV6-6 and J is TRBJ2-3; D not certain. The CDR3 has 12 residues. Per the germline V gene, CDR1 is MNHNY and CDR2 is SVGAGI (reference sequence). In DNA form, the CDR3 reads TGTGCCAGCAGTTACCGGTCAGAGACGCAGTATTTT. It is translated as CASSYRSETQYF.

This chain links TRBV6-6 with TRBJ1-2; TRBD1 matches at 12 bases. Germline lookup yields CDR1 MNHNY and CDR2 SVGAGI (reference sequence). V shed 2 bases, J shed 7 bases, and the junction held 5 bases outside the gene matches. The CDR3 totals 15 residues. The CDR3 bases are TGTGCCAGCAGTTACATGGGACAGGGGGCAAGTGGCTACACCTTC. This translates into CASSYMGQGASGYTF.

The chain is built from TRBV6-1 and TRBJ2-3, with TRBD1 matching over 8 bases. Germline V CDR1 and CDR2: MNHNS, SASEGT. With 4 bases clipped from V and 4 bases from J, the junction kept 7 bases outside the gene matches. This CDR3 region has 15 residues. The CDR3: CASSAWQGAADTQYF. The CDR3 DNA is TGTGCCAGCAGTGCTTGGCAGGGGGCGGCAGATACGCAGTATTTT.

The gene calls are TRBV7-6 and TRBJ1-3; TRBD1 agrees at 7 bases. Germline V gene lookup returns CDR1 SGHVS and CDR2 FNYEAQ. The trim removed 6 bases at V and 4 bases at J, leaving 9 bases unmatched. This CDR3 contains 15 residues. The CDR3 loop reads CASSYGTAVGNTIYF. For the CDR3, the DNA is TGTGCCAGCAGTTACGGGACAGCGGTAGGAAACACCATATATTTT.

The chain combines TRBV20-1 with TRBJ2-7; 8 positions agree with TRBD2. With V trimmed by 6 bases and J by 0 bases, 22 bases remained unmatched. Germline V CDR1 and CDR2: DFQATT, SNEGSKA (reference sequence). The CDR3 sequence is 19 residues long. The CDR3 here is CSAIRYEGGLGGYSYEQYF. CDR3 DNA: TGCAGTGCCATCCGATACGAGGGGGGACTAGGGGGTTACTCCTACGAGCAGTACTTC.

V gene TRBV6-2 or TRBV6-3 combines with J gene TRBJ1-5; tentatively, D is TRBD1 (5 bases). The CDR3 runs 16 residues. CDR1 is MNHEY, CDR2 SVGEGT, per germline. The V end was cut by 6 bases, the J end by 2 bases, with 17 bases between. The CDR3 nucleotides are TGTGCCAGCAGCATGGGGCGAAAAAGGCGCAATCAGCCCCAGCATTTT. Its translation: CASSMGRKRRNQPQHF.

This clonotype was seen many times. The genes are TRBV28 and TRBJ2-5; 11 positions agree with TRBD2. The ends lost 5 bases at V and 6 bases at J; junction bases unmatched: 11. Germline V lookup: CDR1 MDHEN, CDR2 SYDVKM. The CDR3 has 16 amino acids. In nucleotides, the CDR3 is TGTGCCAGCAGTCCCCTTACTAGCGGGAGTGTGAAGACCCAGTACTTC. Translation: CASSPLTSGSVKTQYF.

About this clonotype: A much larger clone lies one base from this, so it may be a read error. This chain joins TRBV7-9 and TRBJ2-3; D uncertain. In germline, CDR1 is SEHNR, CDR2 FQNEAQ (reference sequence). There are 12 residues in the CDR3. CDR3 DNA sequence: TGTGCCAGCAGCTTCAGGCCTGATACGCATTATTTT. Translating it yields CASSFRPDTHYF.

The V call is TRBV7-6, the J call TRBJ2-1; TRBD2 aligns across 8 bases. The J segment lost 9 bases and the V segment lost 4 bases, leaving 14 bases of the junction unmatched. This CDR3 is 16 amino acids long. Germline assignment: CDR1 SGHVS and CDR2 FNYEAQ. Here the CDR3 reads CASSWAGTSYSSEQFF. The CDR3 coding sequence is TGTGCCAGCAGCTGGGCCGGGACTAGTTATTCAAGTGAGCAGTTCTTC.